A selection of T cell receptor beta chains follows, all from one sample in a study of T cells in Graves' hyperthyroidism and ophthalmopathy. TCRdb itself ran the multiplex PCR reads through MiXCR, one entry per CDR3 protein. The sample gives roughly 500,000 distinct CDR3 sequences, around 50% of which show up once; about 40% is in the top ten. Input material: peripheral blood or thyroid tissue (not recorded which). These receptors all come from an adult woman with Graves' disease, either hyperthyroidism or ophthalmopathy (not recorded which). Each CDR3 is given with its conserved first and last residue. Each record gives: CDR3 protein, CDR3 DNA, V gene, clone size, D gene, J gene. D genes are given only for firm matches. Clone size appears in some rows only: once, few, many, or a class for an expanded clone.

CAIAVSAGAPNYGYTF | TGTGCCATTGCTGTATCCGCAGGGGCGCCTAACTATGGCTACACCTTC | TRBV10-3 | few | NA | TRBJ1-2
CSVEVGANEKLFF | TGCAGCGTTGAGGTGGGGGCCAATGAAAAACTGTTTTTT | TRBV29-1 | many | NA | TRBJ1-4
CSARVGAQGPNTGELFF | TGCAGTGCTAGGGTCGGGGCACAGGGCCCTAACACCGGGGAGCTGTTTTTT | TRBV20-1 | many | NA | TRBJ2-2
CASLTWTVNQETQYF | TGTGCCAGCCTTACTTGGACGGTGAACCAAGAGACCCAGTACTTC | TRBV6-1 | NA | NA | TRBJ2-5
CASTGGGETEAF | TGTGCCAGCACCGGGGGGGGAGAAACTGAAGCTTTC | TRBV2 | NA | TRBD2 | TRBJ2-6
CASSLTATGTQYF | TGTGCCAGCAGCCTGACGGCCACCGGGACCCAGTACTTC | TRBV7-2 | NA | NA | TRBJ2-5
CAISEGTVGAFETQYF | TGTGCCATCAGTGAGGGGACGGTGGGGGCTTTCGAGACCCAGTACTTC | TRBV10-3 | NA | NA | TRBJ2-5
CASSLEVGNTGELFF | TGCGCCAGCAGCTTGGAGGTGGGGAACACCGGGGAGCTGTTTTTT | TRBV5-1 | NA | NA | TRBJ2-2
CASSYSLGREAFF | TGTGCCAGCAGTTACTCGCTCGGACGTGAAGCTTTCTTT | TRBV6-2/TRBV6-3 | many | NA | TRBJ1-1
CASSDTFISGNTIYF | TGTGCCAGCAGCGATACGTTTATCTCTGGAAACACCATATATTTT | TRBV7-2 | NA | NA | TRBJ1-3
CASSLESGQDRYYGYTF | TGTGCCAGCAGTTTAGAGTCTGGACAGGACAGATACTATGGCTACACCTTC | TRBV9 | once | TRBD1 | TRBJ1-2
CASSRDRGASPLHF | TGCGCCAGCAGCCGGGACAGGGGAGCTTCACCCCTCCACTTT | TRBV5-1 | NA | TRBD1 | TRBJ1-6
CASIGTGNTGELFF | TGTGCCAGCATTGGGACAGGGAACACCGGGGAGCTGTTTTTT | TRBV12-3/TRBV12-4 | NA | TRBD1 | TRBJ2-2
CARRDGMNTEAFF | TGTGCTAGGCGGGACGGGATGAACACTGAAGCTTTCTTT | TRBV10-3 | NA | NA | TRBJ1-1
CASSHGLNTEAFF | TGTGCCAGCAGTCACGGACTGAACACTGAAGCTTTCTTT | TRBV7-9 | many | NA | TRBJ1-1
CSVDGQQGSGETQYF | TGCAGCGTGGATGGACAGCAGGGTAGTGGAGAGACCCAGTACTTC | TRBV29-1 | NA | NA | TRBJ2-5
CASSMGTGAGELFF | TGTGCCAGCAGCATGGGGACAGGCGCCGGGGAGCTGTTTTTT | TRBV9 | few | TRBD1 | TRBJ2-2
CASTNLRGYTEAFF | TGTGCCAGCACTAACCTCCGAGGGTACACTGAAGCTTTCTTT | TRBV2 | NA | NA | TRBJ1-1
CASSVTGANYGYTF | TGCGCCAGCAGCGTGACGGGTGCTAACTATGGCTACACCTTC | TRBV5-1 | many | NA | TRBJ1-2
CASSEGRSVGQGRAFF | TGTGCCAGCAGTGAAGGGCGCTCGGTAGGGCAGGGTCGAGCTTTCTTT | TRBV25-1 | few | NA | TRBJ1-1
CSVIIRRNMNTEAFF | TGCAGCGTTATAATTAGGAGGAACATGAACACTGAAGCTTTCTTT | TRBV29-1 | many | NA | TRBJ1-1
CASSEPTSWETQYF | TGCGCCAGCAGTGAGCCCACTAGCTGGGAGACCCAGTACTTC | TRBV10-2 | NA | NA | TRBJ2-5
CASSLTGLGNTGELFF | TGTGCCAGCAGCTTAACCGGGTTGGGGAACACCGGGGAGCTGTTTTTT | TRBV7-3 | NA | NA | TRBJ2-2
CATSDRTGGGYTF | TGTGCCACCAGTGATAGGACAGGAGGGGGCTACACCTTC | TRBV24-1 | NA | TRBD1 | TRBJ1-2
CASSGNSGSQETQYF | TGTGCCAGCAGCGGAAATAGCGGGAGCCAAGAGACCCAGTACTTC | TRBV7-9 | NA | TRBD2 | TRBJ2-5
CASSEFQGQSNQPQHF | TGTGCCAGCAGTGAATTTCAGGGACAGAGCAATCAGCCCCAGCATTTT | TRBV25-1 | NA | TRBD1 | TRBJ1-5
CASSEEGPPMGSPLHF | TGTGCCAGCAGTGAAGAGGGACCCCCGATGGGTTCACCCCTCCACTTT | TRBV2 | NA | NA | TRBJ1-6
CASSIHRDSARGAYEQYF | TGTGCCAGTAGTATCCACCGGGACAGCGCCCGAGGGGCCTACGAGCAGTACTTC | TRBV19 | few | TRBD1 | TRBJ2-7
CSAARADLTQYF | TGCAGCGCGGCTCGGGCAGACCTGACCCAGTACTTC | TRBV29-1 | NA | NA | TRBJ2-5
CSARDPRRNTEAFF | TGCAGTGCTAGAGATCCCAGGCGGAACACTGAAGCTTTCTTT | TRBV20-1 | many | NA | TRBJ1-1
CASSPWSGEAQPQHF | TGTGCCAGCAGCCCCTGGTCAGGGGAGGCTCAGCCCCAGCATTTT | TRBV7-6 | NA | NA | TRBJ1-5
CASSQSRGDGYTF | TGTGCCAGCAGCCAAAGCAGGGGGGATGGCTACACCTTC | TRBV3-1 | few | TRBD1 | TRBJ1-2
CASSRTGVGELFF | TGTGCCAGCAGTAGGACAGGGGTTGGGGAGCTGTTTTTT | TRBV25-1 | NA | TRBD1 | TRBJ2-2
CASSWGPLSGKNF | TGTGCCAGCAGTTGGGGACCGCTGTCAGGGAAGAACTTC | TRBV7-7 | few | NA | TRBJ2-5
CASSEALGSGTEAFF | TGTGCCAGCAGTGAAGCGCTGGGGTCGGGCACTGAAGCTTTCTTT | TRBV2 | few | NA | TRBJ1-1
CASSPPMQGASGYTF | TGTGCCAGCAGCCCCCCAATGCAGGGGGCAAGTGGCTACACCTTC | TRBV9 | many | TRBD1 | TRBJ1-2
CRSQGLVETEAFF | TGCAGAAGTCAGGGGCTCGTAGAGACTGAAGCTTTCTTT | TRBV20-1 | few | NA | TRBJ1-1
CASSHRTVSTRETQYF | TGTGCCAGCAGCCATCGAACGGTGTCAACTCGGGAGACCCAGTACTTC | TRBV14 | once | NA | TRBJ2-5
CSVAFLWGALNGDTQYF | TGCAGCGTTGCGTTTCTATGGGGGGCGCTTAACGGAGATACGCAGTATTTT | TRBV29-1 | NA | NA | TRBJ2-3
CASSLPGLGSLHF | TGTGCCAGCAGCTTACCAGGACTTGGATCCCTCCACTTT | TRBV7-2 | few | NA | TRBJ1-6
CATSSVGQPQHF | TGTGCCACCAGCAGTGTGGGTCAGCCCCAGCATTTT | TRBV15 | NA | NA | TRBJ1-5
CASSKADSKYEQYF | TGTGCCAGTAGTAAGGCGGACAGCAAATACGAGCAGTACTTC | TRBV19 | NA | NA | TRBJ2-7
CSLGPGNTEAFF | TGCAGCTTAGGTCCAGGGAACACTGAAGCTTTCTTT | TRBV29-1 | NA | NA | TRBJ1-1
CASSEVRRGDGYTF | TGTGCCAGCAGTGAAGTGAGACGGGGGGATGGCTACACCTTC | TRBV6-1 | NA | NA | TRBJ1-2
CASSFWGLDEKLFF | TGTGCCAGCAGCTTTTGGGGGTTGGATGAAAAACTGTTTTTT | TRBV7-2 | many | NA | TRBJ1-4
CASSHGFLYF | TGTGCCAGCAGCCACGGGTTCCTGTACTTC | TRBV7-9 | NA | NA | TRBJ2-5
CASRKTGGVSNQPQHF | TGCGCCAGCAGAAAGACAGGGGGTGTTAGCAATCAGCCCCAGCATTTT | TRBV10-2 | many | TRBD1 | TRBJ1-5
CASSRTGANTGELFF | TGTGCCAGCAGTAGGACAGGGGCGAACACCGGGGAGCTGTTTTTT | TRBV2 | many | TRBD1 | TRBJ2-2